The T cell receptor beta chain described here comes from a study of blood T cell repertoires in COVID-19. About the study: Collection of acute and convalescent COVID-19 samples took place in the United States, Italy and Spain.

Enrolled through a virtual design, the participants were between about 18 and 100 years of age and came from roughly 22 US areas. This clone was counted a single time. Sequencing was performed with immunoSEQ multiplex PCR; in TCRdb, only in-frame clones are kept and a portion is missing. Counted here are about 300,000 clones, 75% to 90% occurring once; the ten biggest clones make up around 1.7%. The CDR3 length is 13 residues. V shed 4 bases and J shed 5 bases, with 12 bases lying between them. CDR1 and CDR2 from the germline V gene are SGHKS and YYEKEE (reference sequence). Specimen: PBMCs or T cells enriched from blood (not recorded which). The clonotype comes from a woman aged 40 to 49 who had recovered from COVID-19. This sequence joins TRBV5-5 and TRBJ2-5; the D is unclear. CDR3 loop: CASSALSPETQYF. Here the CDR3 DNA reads TGTGCCAGCAGCGCCCTATCCCCCGAGACCCAGTACTTC.